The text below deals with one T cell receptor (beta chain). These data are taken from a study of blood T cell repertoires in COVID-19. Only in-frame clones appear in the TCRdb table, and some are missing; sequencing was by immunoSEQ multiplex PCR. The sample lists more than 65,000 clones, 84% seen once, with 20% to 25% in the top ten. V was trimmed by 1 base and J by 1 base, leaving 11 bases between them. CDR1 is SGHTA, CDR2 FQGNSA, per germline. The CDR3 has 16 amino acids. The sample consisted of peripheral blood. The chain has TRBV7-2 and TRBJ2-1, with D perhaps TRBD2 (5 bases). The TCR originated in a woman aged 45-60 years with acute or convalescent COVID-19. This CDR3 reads CASSLGRVPSYNEQFF. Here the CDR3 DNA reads TGTGCCAGCAGCTTAGGGCGGGTACCGTCCTACAATGAGCAGTTCTTC.